The source of this T cell receptor beta chain is a study of blood T cell repertoires in COVID-19. Method: immunoSEQ multiplex PCR; TCRdb's copy keeps in-frame clones and lacks some. The sample shows approximately 84,000 clones, 80% of them seen only once. Trimming took 5 bases from V and 4 from J; bases not matched to a gene: 4. The CDR3 is 16 amino acids. Germline values: CDR1 LGHDT, CDR2 YNNKEL (reference sequence). The specimen was peripheral blood. This sequence joins TRBV3-1 (or the pseudogene TRBV3-2) and TRBJ2-1; TRBD2 aligns across 14 bases. The receptor was derived from a human donor in a cohort sampled during active COVID-19. The chain's CDR3 is CASSRTSGGPYNEQFF. CDR3 bases: TGTGCCAGCAGCAGGACTAGCGGGGGGCCGTACAATGAGCAGTTCTTC.